This TCR beta chain was sequenced for a study of OX40 agonist ivuxolimab in advanced cancers. CDR1 and CDR2 from the germline V gene are ENHRY and SYGVKD. CDR3 length: 16 amino acids. Trimming at V came to 8 bases and at J to 0 bases, leaving 4 bases not matched to a gene. Only in-frame clones appear in the TCRdb table, and some are missing; sequencing was by immunoSEQ multiplex PCR. There are about 67,000 clones in the sample; approximately 89% occur only once, and around 2.2% lies in the top ten. This sequence joins TRBV10-3 and TRBJ2-2; 12 bases map to TRBD2. The origin of this receptor is an adult with an advanced solid tumor such as melanoma, head and neck, liver or kidney cancer. The specimen comprised CD4+ or CD8+ T cells sorted from blood, sampled in a trial of the OX40 agonist ivuxolimab. In nucleotides, the CDR3 is TGTGCCATCTCCCCTAGCGGGGGGGCGAACACCGGGGAGCTGTTTTTT. This translates into CAISPSGGANTGELFF.